This T cell receptor beta chain was captured in a study of shared clonotypes between healthy human individuals. Study context: The study enrolled a couple of women and a few men aged 18 to 49.

Concerning this clone: Its antigen remains unidentified.

Sequencing was performed with immunoSEQ multiplex PCR; in TCRdb, only in-frame clones are kept and a portion is missing. The sample carries 2 million to 3 million clones, over 85% recorded once. The study, taken as a whole, reports: Only blood underwent sampling, and tissue repertoires likely differ.

V lost 7 bases and J 2 bases, leaving 11 bases between the germline ends. CDR3 length equals 13 residues. CDR1 MNHEY and CDR2 SVGAGI come from the germline V gene. Splitting the CD4+ cells yielded a CD45RA+ naive subset and a CD45RA-negative memory subset. This TCR came from a man younger than 35 in good health. Some clones in this sample may be carry-over from other donors' samples. The chain recombines TRBV6-5 with TRBJ2-5, with D perhaps TRBD1 (6 bases). Sequenced sample: naive CD4+ T cells from PBMCs. This sample's subset: CD45RA+ positively selected. The CDR3 DNA follows: TGTGCCAGCATTAGACAGGCTCAAGAGACCCAGTACTTC. Protein product: CASIRQAQETQYF.